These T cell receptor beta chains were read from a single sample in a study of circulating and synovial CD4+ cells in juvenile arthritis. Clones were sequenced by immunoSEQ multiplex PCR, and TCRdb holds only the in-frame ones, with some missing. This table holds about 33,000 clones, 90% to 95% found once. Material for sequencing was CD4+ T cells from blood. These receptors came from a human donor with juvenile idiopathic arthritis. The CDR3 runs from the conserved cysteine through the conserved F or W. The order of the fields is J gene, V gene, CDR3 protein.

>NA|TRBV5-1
CASSQPGQGSEQYF
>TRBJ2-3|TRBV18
CASSPSTDTQYF
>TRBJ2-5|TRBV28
CASSILTGPQYF
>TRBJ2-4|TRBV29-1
CSVEVLQGYIQYF
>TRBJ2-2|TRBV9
CASSASGELFF
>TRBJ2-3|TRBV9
CASSAHHTTDTQYF
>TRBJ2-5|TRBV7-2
CASSLSSGIETQYF
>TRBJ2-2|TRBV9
CASTLTGSTTGELFF
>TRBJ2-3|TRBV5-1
CASSLGGGSTDTQYF
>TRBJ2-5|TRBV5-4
CASSSERGGKETQYF
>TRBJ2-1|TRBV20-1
CSATRGNEQFF
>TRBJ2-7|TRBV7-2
CASSSSGSSSYEQYF
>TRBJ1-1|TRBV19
CASSISGASAFF
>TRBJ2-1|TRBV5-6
CASSPGGAYNEQFF
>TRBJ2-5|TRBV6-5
CASSYSPYQETQYF
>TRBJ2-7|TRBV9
CASSPTVAKGSYEQYF
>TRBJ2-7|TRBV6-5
CASSYGQIHYEQYF
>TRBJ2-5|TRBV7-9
CASSSTRGGPGTQYF
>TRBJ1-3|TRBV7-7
CASSPGTGGDSGNTIYF
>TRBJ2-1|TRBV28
CASSLDPAISYNEQFF
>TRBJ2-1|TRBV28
CASSLKTSYNEQFF
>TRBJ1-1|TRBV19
CASSPFAVNTEAFF
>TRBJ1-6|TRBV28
CASSSTTGQGSSPLHF
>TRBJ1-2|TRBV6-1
CASSERSRSYGYTF
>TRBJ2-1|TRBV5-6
CASSHGVSSYNEQFF
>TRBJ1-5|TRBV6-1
CASSEAVSQPQHF
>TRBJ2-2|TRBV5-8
CASPPRGTANTGELFF
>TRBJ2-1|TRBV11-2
CASTRGTSGSYEQFF
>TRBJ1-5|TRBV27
CASRDRGTLNQPQHF
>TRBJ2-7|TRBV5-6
CASSVSGRTYEQYF